This paragraph covers one TCR beta chain sequence. This specimen belongs to a study of blood T cell repertoires in COVID-19. TCRdb's table, derived via immunoSEQ multiplex PCR, lists solely in-frame clones and lacks some. The sample has more than 7,500 clones, around 88% seen once. The CDR3 has 20 amino acids. The V and J ends lost 1 base and 0 bases, in that order; junction bases with no gene match: 10. From germline, CDR1 is LGHNA and CDR2 YNFKEQ. The sequenced sample consisted of peripheral blood. The TCR sequence derives from a human donor with active COVID-19. The donor label of this sample is uncertain. The V and J genes are TRBV4-2 and TRBJ2-1, with 12 bases lining up with TRBD2. The CDR3 reads CASSQGGSGLAGRSYNEQFF. The CDR3 region has the DNA TGTGCCAGCAGCCAAGGAGGGAGCGGACTAGCGGGGCGCTCCTACAATGAGCAGTTCTTC.